This TCR beta chain is drawn from a study of response to subunit inactivated influenza vaccine. The V gene end was trimmed by 6 bases and the J gene end by 6 bases; junction bases not matched to a gene: 15. The CDR3 has 15 residues. Germline assignment: CDR1 SQVTM and CDR2 ANQGSEA. TCRdb reanalysed the RT-PCR reads using MiXCR and keeps one entry per CDR3 protein. The repertoire consists of approximately 500,000 distinct CDR3 sequences, with 13% occurring once and the leading ten covering over 10%. The origin of this receptor is a man in his fifties or sixties who received an inactivated influenza vaccine. The sample in question was PBMCs from blood, obtained roughly 48 days after vaccination. The chain has TRBV29-1 and TRBJ2-3; 7 bases are a match to TRBD1. The CDR3 loop is CSVDRTGGRRDTQYF. In DNA, the CDR3 is TGCAGCGTAGATAGGACAGGCGGCCGCCGGGATACGCAGTATTTT.